By sample fraction, the clone carrying this T cell receptor beta chain is medium-sized. The target antigen is unknown. Adaptor-ligated barcode primers were used to amplify TRBV12-4/TRBJ1-2 clonotypes. TCRdb called the multiplex PCR reads again in MiXCR, with one record for every CDR3 protein. The sample carries about 990 distinct CDR3 sequences, around 7% recorded once. Study-level results: Naive CD4+ cells shared around an eighth of tumor Treg sequences.

V was trimmed by 4 bases and J by 7 bases, leaving 16 bases between them. The CDR3 loop spans 14 amino acids. The chain has TRBV12-3 or TRBV12-4 and TRBJ1-2; weak D call: TRBD1 (6 bases). This TCR derives from a female donor with breast cancer. Sequenced material: memory CD4+ T cells sorted from blood. Documented subset: memory CD4+ T cells, CD4+CD45RO+CD25-. This chain's CDR3 is CASSSQGRPGGYTF. In nucleotides, the CDR3 is TGTGCCAGCAGTTCCCAGGGGAGGCCGGGTGGCTACACCTTC.